One TCR beta chain is described in this entry. Its antigen is not known. The treatment denotes: oral pan-JAK inhibitor, 5-10 mg twice daily. Collection of lesional scalp punch biopsies and peripheral blood was performed in alopecia areata patients. The sequencing template was cDNA reverse transcribed from extracted RNA. TCRdb keeps only in-frame clones here, not all; method: immunoSEQ multiplex PCR. Altogether 120,000 or so clones are present, approximately 57% being singletons, with the ten largest covering around 5.7%. The sample is drawn from a study of CD8+ T cells in alopecia areata. Study-level background: Patients in the treated group were given tofacitinib by mouth, 5 to 10 mg twice a day. Patients given treatment had severity scored by the percentage of scalp area affected.

Study-wide results and caveats: With just one nonresponder, it is still uncertain whether baseline CD8+ expansion relates to response.

This TCR was recovered from a human donor with alopecia areata. This material consisted of CD4+ T cells sorted from blood, taken at week 4, from a patient treated with tofacitinib.

The CDR3 region has the DNA TGTGCCAGCAGCACGGACTACCAAGAGACCCAGTACTTC. It is translated as CASSTDYQETQYF. The V call is TRBV7-2, the J call TRBJ2-5, with D maybe TRBD2 (5 bases). V gave up 5 bases and J gave up 0 bases, with 7 bases separating them. The CDR3 spans 13 residues. Germline loops: CDR1 SGHTA, CDR2 FQGNSA.